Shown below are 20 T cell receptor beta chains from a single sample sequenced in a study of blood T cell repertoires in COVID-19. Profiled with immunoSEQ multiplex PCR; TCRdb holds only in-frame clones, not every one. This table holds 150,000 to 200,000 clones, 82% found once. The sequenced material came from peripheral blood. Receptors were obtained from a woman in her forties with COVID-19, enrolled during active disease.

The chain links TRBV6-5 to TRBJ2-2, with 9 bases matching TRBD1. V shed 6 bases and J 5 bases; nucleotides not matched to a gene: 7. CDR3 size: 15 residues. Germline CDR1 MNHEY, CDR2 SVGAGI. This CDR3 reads CASSKGQGRTGELFF. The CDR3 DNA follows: TGTGCCAGCAGCAAAGGACAGGGGCGAACCGGGGAGCTGTTTTTT.

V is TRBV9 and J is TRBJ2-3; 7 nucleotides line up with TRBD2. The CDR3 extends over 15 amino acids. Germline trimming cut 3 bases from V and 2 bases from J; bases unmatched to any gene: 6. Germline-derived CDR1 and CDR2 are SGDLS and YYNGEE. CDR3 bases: TGTGCCAGCAGCGGATCCGGGGGGATCACAGATACGCAGTATTTT. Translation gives CASSGSGGITDTQYF.

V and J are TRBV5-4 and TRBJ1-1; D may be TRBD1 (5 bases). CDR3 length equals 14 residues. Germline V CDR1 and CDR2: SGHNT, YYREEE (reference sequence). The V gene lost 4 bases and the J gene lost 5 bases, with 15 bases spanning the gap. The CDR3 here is CASSPRGGSTEAFF. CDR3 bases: TGTGCCAGCAGCCCCCGGGGGGGTTCAACTGAAGCTTTCTTT.

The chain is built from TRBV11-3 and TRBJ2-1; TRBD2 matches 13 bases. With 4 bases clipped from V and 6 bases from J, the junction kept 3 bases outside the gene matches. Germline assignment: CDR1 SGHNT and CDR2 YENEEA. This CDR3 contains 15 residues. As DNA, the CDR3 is TGTGCCAGCAGCTCGGGACTAGCGGGGTCCAATGAGCAGTTCTTC. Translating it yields CASSSGLAGSNEQFF.

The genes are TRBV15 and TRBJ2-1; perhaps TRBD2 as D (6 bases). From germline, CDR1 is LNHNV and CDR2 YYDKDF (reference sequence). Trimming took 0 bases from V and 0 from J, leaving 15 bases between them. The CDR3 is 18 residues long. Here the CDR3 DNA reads TGTGCCACCAGCAGAGATTTTCCGGGAGCCCTCTCCTACAATGAGCAGTTCTTC. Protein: CATSRDFPGALSYNEQFF.

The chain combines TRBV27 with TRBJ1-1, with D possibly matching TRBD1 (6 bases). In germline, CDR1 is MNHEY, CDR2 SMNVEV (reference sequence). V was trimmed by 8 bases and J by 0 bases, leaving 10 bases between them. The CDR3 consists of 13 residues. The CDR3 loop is CASLGGVNTEAFF. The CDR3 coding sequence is TGTGCCAGCCTAGGGGGGGTGAACACTGAAGCTTTCTTT.

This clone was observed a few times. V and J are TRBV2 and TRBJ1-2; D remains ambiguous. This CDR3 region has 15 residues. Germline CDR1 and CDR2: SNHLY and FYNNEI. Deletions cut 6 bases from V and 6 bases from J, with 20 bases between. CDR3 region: CASSHVTGSGNGYTF. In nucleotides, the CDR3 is TGTGCCAGCAGCCACGTAACTGGGAGCGGGAATGGCTACACCTTC.

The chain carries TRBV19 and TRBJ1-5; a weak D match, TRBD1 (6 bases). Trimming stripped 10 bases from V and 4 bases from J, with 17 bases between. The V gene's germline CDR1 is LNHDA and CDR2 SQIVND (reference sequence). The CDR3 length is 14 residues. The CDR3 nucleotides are TGTGCCACCCACATAACAGGGTTTAATCAGCCCCAGCATTTT. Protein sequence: CATHITGFNQPQHF.

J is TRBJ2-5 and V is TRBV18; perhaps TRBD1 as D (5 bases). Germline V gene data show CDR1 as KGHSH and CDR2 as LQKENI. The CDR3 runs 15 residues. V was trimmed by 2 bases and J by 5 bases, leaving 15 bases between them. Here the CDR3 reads CASSPWGGGMETQYF. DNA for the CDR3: TGTGCCAGCTCACCATGGGGCGGTGGAATGGAGACCCAGTACTTC.

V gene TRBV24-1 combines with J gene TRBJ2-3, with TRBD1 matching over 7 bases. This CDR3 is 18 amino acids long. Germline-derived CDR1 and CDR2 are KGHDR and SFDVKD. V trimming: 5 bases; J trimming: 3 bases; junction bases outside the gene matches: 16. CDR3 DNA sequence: TGTGCCACCAGTGCCCCCTTCTTTGGACAGGATCCTACAGATACGCAGTATTTT. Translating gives CATSAPFFGQDPTDTQYF.

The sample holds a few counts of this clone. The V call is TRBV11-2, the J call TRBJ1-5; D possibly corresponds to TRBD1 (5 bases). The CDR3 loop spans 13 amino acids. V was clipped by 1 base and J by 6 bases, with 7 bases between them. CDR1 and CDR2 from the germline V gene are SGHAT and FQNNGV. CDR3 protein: CASSLAGFQPQHF. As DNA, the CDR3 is TGTGCCAGCAGCTTAGCAGGGTTTCAGCCCCAGCATTTT.

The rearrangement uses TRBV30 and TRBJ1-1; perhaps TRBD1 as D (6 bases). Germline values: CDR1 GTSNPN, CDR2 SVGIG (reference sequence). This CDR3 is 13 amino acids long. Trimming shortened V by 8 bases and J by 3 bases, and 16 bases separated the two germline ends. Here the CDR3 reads CAHSGGGYTEAFF. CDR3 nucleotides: TGTGCCCATTCGGGAGGGGGGTACACTGAAGCTTTCTTT.

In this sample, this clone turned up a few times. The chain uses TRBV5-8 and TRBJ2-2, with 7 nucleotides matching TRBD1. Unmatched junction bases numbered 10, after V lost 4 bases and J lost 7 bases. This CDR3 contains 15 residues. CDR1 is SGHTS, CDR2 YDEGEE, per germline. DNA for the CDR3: TGTGCCAGCAGCCCTGGGACAGAATGGGGCGGGGAGCTGTTTTTT. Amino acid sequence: CASSPGTEWGGELFF.

For the CDR3, the DNA is TGTGCCAGCAGTTACCGAACGGGAGGCTCGTCCTACGAGCAGTACGTC. This translates into CASSYRTGGSSYEQYV. The J gene is TRBJ2-7, the V gene TRBV6-2 or TRBV6-3, with 7 bases aligning to TRBD2. Unmatched junction bases numbered 8, after V lost 2 bases and J lost 1 base. In germline, CDR1 is MNHEY, CDR2 SVGEGT. The CDR3 runs 16 residues.

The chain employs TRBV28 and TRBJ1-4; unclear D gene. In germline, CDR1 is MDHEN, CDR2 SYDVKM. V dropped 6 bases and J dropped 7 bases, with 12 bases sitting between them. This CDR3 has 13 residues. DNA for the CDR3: TGTGCCAGCAGGGCCGGAGCGGTTGAAAAACTGTTTTTT. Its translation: CASRAGAVEKLFF.

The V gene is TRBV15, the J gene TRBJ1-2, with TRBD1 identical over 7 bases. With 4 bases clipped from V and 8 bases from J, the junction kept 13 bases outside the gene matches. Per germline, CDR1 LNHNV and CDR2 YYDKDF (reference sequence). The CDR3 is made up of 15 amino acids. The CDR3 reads CATSINRGLGMGYTF. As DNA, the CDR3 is TGTGCCACCAGCATAAACAGGGGCCTAGGGATGGGCTACACCTTC.

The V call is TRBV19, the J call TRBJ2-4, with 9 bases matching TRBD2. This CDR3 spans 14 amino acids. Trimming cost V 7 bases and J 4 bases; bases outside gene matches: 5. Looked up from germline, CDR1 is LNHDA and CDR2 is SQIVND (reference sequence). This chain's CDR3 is CASTKTSGKNIQYF. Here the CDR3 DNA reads TGTGCCAGTACTAAGACTAGCGGAAAAAACATTCAGTACTTC.

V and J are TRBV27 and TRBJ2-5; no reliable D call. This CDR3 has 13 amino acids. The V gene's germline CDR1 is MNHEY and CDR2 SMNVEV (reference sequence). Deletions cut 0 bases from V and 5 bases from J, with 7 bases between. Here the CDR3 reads CASSLSGLETQYF. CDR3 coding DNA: TGTGCCAGCAGTTTATCGGGCTTGGAGACCCAGTACTTC.

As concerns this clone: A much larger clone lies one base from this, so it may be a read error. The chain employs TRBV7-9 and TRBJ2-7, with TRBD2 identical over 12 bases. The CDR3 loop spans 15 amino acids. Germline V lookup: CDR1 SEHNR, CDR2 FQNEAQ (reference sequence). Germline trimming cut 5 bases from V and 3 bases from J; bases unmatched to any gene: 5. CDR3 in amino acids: CASSETSGRLYEQYF. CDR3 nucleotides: TGTGCCAGCAGCGAAACTAGCGGGAGGCTCTACGAGCAGTACTTC.

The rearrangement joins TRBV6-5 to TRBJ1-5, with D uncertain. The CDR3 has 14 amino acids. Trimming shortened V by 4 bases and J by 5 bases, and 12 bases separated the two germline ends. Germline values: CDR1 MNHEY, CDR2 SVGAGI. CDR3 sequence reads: CASSLRVRDQPQHF. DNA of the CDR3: TGTGCCAGCAGTTTGAGGGTGCGGGATCAGCCCCAGCATTTT.